The 25 T cell receptor beta chains below were found in one sample sequenced in a study of cytomegalovirus exposure and HLA in healthy donors (TCRdb year 2017). To prepare the library, the immunoSEQ multiplex PCR assay was applied. The multiplex PCR relied on a mix of 60 forward primers for TCR Vbeta segments and 13 reverse primers for TCR Jbeta segments. Held by TCRdb, this immuneACCESS table contains in-frame sequences only and omits some clones. Under half of the omission traces to an unresolved V gene where checked; the cause of the rest is unknown. This sample gives 130,000 or so clones in total; approximately 71% of them show up just once. The leading ten clones occupy over 3% of the sample. The specimen was PBMCs. The receptors were sampled from a man aged 35-49 years in good health and CMV-seronegative.

The rearrangement uses TRBV5-1 and TRBJ1-4; D is ambiguous. The germline V and J ends were trimmed by 4 bases and 4 bases, with 20 bases remaining between them. The CDR3 is made up of 17 amino acids. CDR1 is SGHRS, CDR2 YFSETQ, per germline. CDR3 sequence reads: CASSRRQVGLDNEKLFF. The CDR3 DNA follows: TGCGCCAGCAGCCGAAGACAAGTCGGTCTTGATAATGAAAAACTGTTTTTT.

The V and J genes are TRBV25-1 and TRBJ1-5; 7 positions agree with TRBD1. CDR1 is MGHDK, CDR2 SYGVNS, per germline. The CDR3 length is 14 residues. The trim removed 8 bases at V and 5 bases at J, leaving 9 bases unmatched. CDR3 loop: CASGLTGAHQPQHF. The CDR3 nucleotides read TGTGCCAGCGGACTCACAGGGGCCCATCAGCCCCAGCATTTT.

The chain recombines TRBV5-1 with TRBJ2-7, with 8 bases aligning to TRBD2. Trimming at V came to 0 bases and at J to 6 bases, leaving 14 bases not matched to a gene. CDR1 SGHRS and CDR2 YFSETQ come from the germline V gene. This CDR3 is built from 17 residues. In nucleotides, the CDR3 is TGCGCCAGCAGCTTGGCAATACTAGCGGCCCCCTCCAGCGAGCAGTACTTC. It yields the protein CASSLAILAAPSSEQYF.

This chain links TRBV7-2 with TRBJ1-2; TRBD1 agrees at 8 bases. The CDR3 is 15 residues long. V lost 4 bases, J lost 6 bases, and 10 bases stayed unmatched. The germline gives CDR1 SGHTA, CDR2 FQGNSA. DNA of the CDR3: TGTGCCAGCAGCTGGACAGGGACGACGAGGGATGGCTACACCTTC. It is translated as CASSWTGTTRDGYTF.

The V call is TRBV5-1, the J call TRBJ1-2; D is uncertain. V lost 3 bases and J 5 bases, leaving 11 bases between the germline ends. Per the germline V gene, CDR1 is SGHRS and CDR2 is YFSETQ. The CDR3 sequence is 13 residues long. The CDR3 loop is CASSSPSLYGYTF. CDR3 bases: TGCGCCAGCAGCTCACCCTCACTGTATGGCTACACCTTC.

This chain connects TRBV29-1 to TRBJ1-3, with D perhaps TRBD1 (5 bases). CDR3 length: 14 amino acids. V was shortened by 5 bases and J by 2 bases, with 13 bases between the two germline ends. Germline V gene data show CDR1 as SQVTM and CDR2 as ANQGSEA. The CDR3 bases are TGCAGCGTTTGGGGCGAAAGTGCTGGAAACACCATATATTTT. This sequence encodes CSVWGESAGNTIYF.

V usage is TRBV7-2 and J usage is TRBJ1-4; weak D call: TRBD1 (6 bases). Germline values: CDR1 SGHTA, CDR2 FQGNSA. This CDR3 has 14 residues. V lost 4 bases to trimming and J lost 5 bases, with 11 bases between them. The CDR3 region is CASSSTGLNEKLFF. Written as DNA, the CDR3 is TGTGCCAGCAGCTCTACAGGGCTCAATGAAAAACTGTTTTTT.

The gene calls are TRBV6-1 and TRBJ2-5; 8 bases are a match to TRBD1. V dropped 3 bases and J dropped 4; count of bases not matched to a gene: 10. The CDR3 has 16 residues. Germline lookup yields CDR1 MNHNS and CDR2 SASEGT. CDR3: CASSEFSGGNLETQYF. The CDR3 DNA sequence: TGTGCCAGCAGTGAGTTTTCAGGGGGCAATTTAGAGACCCAGTACTTC.

The gene calls are TRBV9 and TRBJ1-2; no firm D call. With 0 bases removed from V and 2 bases from J, the gap between germline ends came to 11 bases. This CDR3 contains 15 residues. The germline CDR1 and CDR2 sequences are SGDLS and YYNGEE. Here the CDR3 DNA reads TGTGCCAGCAGCGTAGGAAACAGAGGGAACTATGGCTACACCTTC. Residues: CASSVGNRGNYGYTF.

This clone was recorded a few times. The gene calls are TRBV9 and TRBJ2-1, with TRBD1 matching 9 bases. The germline CDR1 and CDR2 sequences are SGDLS and YYNGEE. V trimming: 3 bases; J trimming: 1 base; junction bases outside the gene matches: 8. This CDR3 region has 17 residues. This CDR3 reads CASSARIGQGSYNEQFF. For the CDR3, the DNA is TGTGCCAGCAGCGCGAGAATTGGACAGGGGTCCTACAATGAGCAGTTCTTC.

This chain links TRBV6-1 with TRBJ2-1; perhaps TRBD2 as D (5 bases). This CDR3 contains 14 residues. Germline V gene sequence: CDR1 MNHNS, CDR2 SASEGT. The ends were cut back, 2 bases at V and 8 bases at J, with 13 bases in the middle. The CDR3 DNA is TGTGCCAGCAGTGAACACCAACAGAGGGATGAGCAGTTCTTC. Translation gives CASSEHQQRDEQFF.

The J gene is TRBJ1-1, the V gene TRBV30; weak D call: TRBD1 (6 bases). Germline-derived CDR1 and CDR2 are GTSNPN and SVGIG (reference sequence). V dropped 5 bases and J dropped 2 bases, with 12 bases sitting between them. The CDR3 spans 13 residues. CDR3 in DNA: TGTGCCTGGGAGCCGACAGGAAACACTGAAGCTTTCTTT. Translating it yields CAWEPTGNTEAFF.

The chain recombines TRBV19 with TRBJ2-7; 7 bases are a match to TRBD1. There are 15 residues in the CDR3. J was trimmed by 3 bases and V by 0 bases; bases with no gene match: 5. Germline assignment: CDR1 LNHDA and CDR2 SQIVND (reference sequence). The CDR3 DNA reads TGTGCCAGTAGTATAGATCTGGGACAGAACTACGAGCAGTACTTC. It specifies CASSIDLGQNYEQYF. The variable domain in full, completed from reference TRBV19 and TRBJ2-7, reads DGGITQSPKYLFRKEGQNVTLSCEQNLNHDAMYWYRQDPGQGLRLIYYSQIVNDFQKGDIAEGYSVSREKKESFPLTVTSAQKNPTAFYLCASSIDLGQNYEQYFGPGTRLTVT.

The chain links TRBV10-3 to TRBJ2-2, with TRBD1 matching 7 bases. The CDR3 has 16 amino acids. The germline CDR1 and CDR2 sequences are ENHRY and SYGVKD. Unmatched junction bases numbered 11, after V lost 3 bases and J lost 7 bases. The CDR3 sequence: CAISDLSSRGFGELFF. CDR3 nucleotides: TGTGCCATCAGTGATTTGTCTAGCAGGGGGTTCGGGGAGCTGTTTTTT.

The CDR3 DNA reads TGTGCCAGCAGCTTAACGGGGCCAGGCTCCTATAATTCACCCCTCCACTTT. Protein: CASSLTGPGSYNSPLHF. The J gene is TRBJ1-6, the V gene TRBV7-3; D is perhaps TRBD1 (5 bases). V gave up 0 bases and J gave up 0 bases, with 9 bases separating them. The CDR3 sequence is 17 residues long. From germline, CDR1 is SGHTA and CDR2 FQGTGA.

The chain couples TRBV18 to TRBJ1-2; 9 bases line up with TRBD1. Per germline, CDR1 KGHSH and CDR2 LQKENI. V was clipped by 6 bases and J by 2 bases; unmatched bases: 13. This CDR3 contains 17 residues. This CDR3 reads CASSPTRTGDKNYGYTF. CDR3 DNA: TGTGCCAGCTCCCCCACTCGGACAGGGGACAAGAACTATGGCTACACCTTC.

This rearrangement joins TRBV7-2 to TRBJ2-7; unclear D gene. Germline V gene sequence: CDR1 SGHTA, CDR2 FQGNSA. The CDR3 consists of 11 residues. Trimming took off 11 bases at V and 2 bases at J, with 10 bases between the two ends. For the CDR3, the DNA is TGTGCCGAGCAAGCCGCCTACGAGCAGTACTTC. Translation gives CAEQAAYEQYF.

The chain combines TRBV5-1 with TRBJ1-1; TRBD1 matches at 10 bases. V was clipped by 0 bases and J by 1 base; unmatched bases: 6. CDR3 length: 17 amino acids. Germline V CDR1 and CDR2: SGHRS, YFSETQ. The CDR3 DNA follows: TGCGCCAGCAGCTTGGTGGGACAGGGGAGAGAGAACACTGAAGCTTTCTTT. Translated: CASSLVGQGRENTEAFF.

V is TRBV19 and J is TRBJ1-5; tentatively, D is TRBD1 (6 bases). This CDR3 contains 16 residues. V was shortened by 5 bases and J by 8 bases, with 22 bases between the two germline ends. Germline V gene lookup returns CDR1 LNHDA and CDR2 SQIVND (reference sequence). Written as DNA, the CDR3 is TGTGCCAGTAGTCCTGGAAGCGGGGGCTTCGGGGAGCCCCAGCATTTT. Translation: CASSPGSGGFGEPQHF.

This clone was detected only a few times. The chain employs TRBV6-1 and TRBJ1-6; the D gene is possibly TRBD1 (5 bases). This CDR3 contains 13 residues. The V gene's germline CDR1 is MNHNS and CDR2 SASEGT. Trimming left V 8 bases short and J 6 bases short, with 11 bases between. In DNA, the CDR3 is TGTGCCAGCGCCAGGGTTATTAATTCACCCCTCCACTTT. The encoded protein is CASARVINSPLHF.

The CDR3 is CASSPRLAGPEETQYF. The CDR3 coding sequence is TGTGCCAGCAGCCCGAGACTAGCGGGGCCCGAGGAGACCCAGTACTTC. The chain recombines TRBV11-3 with TRBJ2-5; 11 bases map to TRBD2. Germline V gene lookup returns CDR1 SGHNT and CDR2 YENEEA. The CDR3 is 16 amino acids. Trimming cost V 5 bases and J 5 bases; bases outside gene matches: 10.

This clone was found a few times. The chain carries TRBV5-1 and TRBJ1-1; no definite D call. Trimming removed 1 base from V and 3 bases from J, with 7 bases in between. The CDR3 contains 13 residues. Germline CDR1 reads SGHRS; CDR2 reads YFSETQ. CDR3 sequence (DNA): TGCGCCAGCAGCTTGACAGCAGACACTGAAGCTTTCTTT. Translation: CASSLTADTEAFF.

The CDR3 coding sequence is TGCAGCGTTTTCGAGAACTCTGGAAACACCATATATTTT. It codes for CSVFENSGNTIYF. The chain couples TRBV29-1 to TRBJ1-3, with D hard to call. Germline CDR1 SQVTM, CDR2 ANQGSEA. V was clipped by 5 bases and J by 0 bases, with 8 bases between them. This CDR3 comprises 13 residues. The full variable domain, in which reference TRBV29-1 and TRBJ1-3 provide the parts outside the CDR3, is SAVISQKPSRDICQRGTSLTIQCQVDSQVTMMFWYRQQPGQSLTLIATANQGSEATYESGFVIDKFPISRPNLTFSTLTVSNMSPEDSSIYLCSVFENSGNTIYFGEGSWLTVV.

This chain connects TRBV27 to TRBJ2-3; 7 bases agree with TRBD2. The CDR3 covers 15 residues. Per germline, CDR1 MNHEY and CDR2 SMNVEV (reference sequence). Trimming cost V 6 bases and J 0 bases; bases outside gene matches: 6. The CDR3 sequence is CASRIAGVSTDTQYF. CDR3 sequence (DNA): TGTGCCAGCAGAATTGCGGGGGTTAGCACAGATACGCAGTATTTT.

CDR3 protein: CASSLAGGPPDTQYF. CDR3 nucleotides: TGTGCCAGCAGCCTAGCGGGGGGGCCTCCAGATACGCAGTATTTT. V and J are TRBV7-3 and TRBJ2-3; 12 nucleotides align to TRBD2. Germline CDR1 reads SGHTA; CDR2 reads FQGTGA. Germline trimming cut 5 bases from V and 4 bases from J; bases unmatched to any gene: 4. The CDR3 has 15 residues. The entire variable domain, with the rest obtained from reference TRBV7-3 and TRBJ2-3, is as follows: GAGVSQTPSNKVTEKGKYVELRCDPISGHTALYWYRQSLGQGPEFLIYFQGTGAADDSGLPNDRFFAVRPEGSVSTLKIQRTERGDSAVYLCASSLAGGPPDTQYFGPGTRLTVL.